These T cell receptor beta chains were read from a single sample in a study of T cell repertoires in cytomegalovirus infection. TCRdb reprocessed the reads via MiXCR and lists one record per CDR3 protein. The top ten hold approximately 1.8% of the sample, which has 250,000 or so distinct CDR3 sequences, 10% to 15% seen once. Sequencing was done on a sample of PBMCs. These receptors all come from a human donor in good health (CMV status not recorded). Some clones in this sample may be carry-over from other donors' samples. Each CDR3 is given with its conserved first and last residue. D genes are given only for firm matches.

j_call | v_call | d_call | cdr3_aa
TRBJ2-2 | TRBV7-2 | NA | CASSLASGAGTGELFF
TRBJ1-2 | TRBV4-3 | NA | CASSQEGSQRRAGYTF
TRBJ1-2 | TRBV7-2 | NA | CASSGDIYGYTF
TRBJ2-1 | TRBV5-1 | NA | CASSLESSSYNEQFF
TRBJ1-2 | TRBV15 | NA | CATSLNFAGGGYTF
TRBJ2-7 | TRBV5-1 | NA | CASSLITGSTYEQYF
TRBJ2-3 | TRBV5-1 | TRBD1 | CASSKGQEHTDTQYF
TRBJ1-2 | TRBV6-2/TRBV6-3 | NA | CASRVTVTGYTF
TRBJ1-1 | TRBV5-1 | NA | CASSLVGSPGLEAFF
TRBJ2-5 | TRBV20-1 | NA | CSAYPAARDQETQYF
TRBJ2-7 | TRBV7-3 | TRBD1 | CASSLGGQGQQYF
TRBJ2-7 | TRBV14 | NA | CASSHRPGHLKEQYF
TRBJ1-1 | TRBV19 | TRBD1 | CASKVMGDRGPTEAFF
TRBJ1-5 | TRBV29-1 | TRBD1 | CSVGDRARRQPQHF
TRBJ2-2 | TRBV11-3 | TRBD1 | CASSHSGGDTGELFF